Sequencing of this T cell receptor beta chain was carried out in a study of shared clonotypes between healthy human individuals. Points from the study as a whole: Enrolling few donors narrowed the genetic and exposure-history diversity that was represented. The study found lower generation probabilities in non-shared clonotypes than in those shared by all four donors.

Sequencing used immunoSEQ multiplex PCR; TCRdb keeps in-frame clones, though not all of them. The data contain over a million clones, around 98.5% of them singletons. CDR1 and CDR2 from the germline V gene are MNHEY and SMNVEV (reference sequence). Trimming took 6 bases from V and 3 from J; bases not matched to a gene: 4. The CDR3 has 13 residues. The split of CD4+ cells yielded CD45RA+ naive and CD45RA-negative memory subsets. Comments on this clone: Its antigen is currently unknown.

The TCR comes from a man aged 30 to 39 in good health. The sequenced material came from naive CD4+ T cells sorted from blood. Sample subset: CD45RA+ positively selected. The chain combines TRBV27 with TRBJ2-7; 8 bases align to TRBD1. The CDR3 bases are TGTGCCAGCAGAACGGACAGGGACTACGAGCAGTACTTC. Encoded protein: CASRTDRDYEQYF.